This is a list of T cell receptor beta chains from one sample in a study of cytomegalovirus exposure and HLA in healthy donors. Data came from immunoSEQ multiplex PCR; TCRdb stores just in-frame clones and leaves some out. The sample lists 150,000 to 200,000 clones, around 77% occurring once. The specimen sequenced was PBMCs. The origin of the receptors is a female donor in good health and CMV-seronegative. The CDR3 runs from the conserved cysteine through the conserved F or W. Each record gives: clone size, V gene, D gene, J gene, CDR3 DNA, CDR3 protein. A D gene is named only where the DNA matches it firmly. Clone size appears in some rows only: once, few, many, or a class for an expanded clone.

NA	TRBV28	NA	TRBJ2-7	TGTGCCAGCAGAGGGGGGGGACGCTCCTACGAGCAGTACTTC	CASRGGGRSYEQYF
few	TRBV5-5	NA	TRBJ1-1	TGTGCCAGCAGCTTGCTTGGGCAGTTAGCTTTCTTT	CASSLLGQLAFF
NA	TRBV25-1	TRBD1	TRBJ2-3	TGTGCCAGCACCCGACAGGGTCAAGATACGCAGTATTTT	CASTRQGQDTQYF
few	TRBV10-3	NA	TRBJ2-7	TGTGCCATCAGTGAGCAGCGGGCAATTACCTACGAGCAGTACTTC	CAISEQRAITYEQYF
NA	TRBV7-9	TRBD1	TRBJ2-4	TGTGCCAGCAGCCCGGGATTCACAGGGGGCATTCAGTACTTC	CASSPGFTGGIQYF
NA	TRBV6-4	NA	TRBJ2-2	TGTGCCAGCAGTGATGCGGCGGTCCATACCGGGGAGCTGTTTTTT	CASSDAAVHTGELFF
NA	TRBV5-1	TRBD1	TRBJ2-1	TGCGCCAGCAGCCGTTTAAGGGGACAGGGGGCGGATGAGCAGTTCTTC	CASSRLRGQGADEQFF
NA	TRBV27	NA	TRBJ2-1	TGTGCCAGCAGTTTAGGTGGCCTCCTCAATGAGCAGTTCTTC	CASSLGGLLNEQFF
NA	TRBV2	NA	TRBJ1-6	TGTGCCAGCAGTGAACTTTCCGGGGGAGCTATCCCCCTCCACTTT	CASSELSGGAIPLHF
NA	TRBV19	TRBD1	TRBJ2-5	TGTGCCAGTAGTATAGATAAACAGGGGTTCCAAGAGACCCAGTACTTC	CASSIDKQGFQETQYF